This T cell receptor (beta chain) was profiled in a study of T cell responses to AZD1222 COVID-19 vaccine (dated by TCRdb to the early 2020s). Some background on the complete study: A total of about 240 trial participants underwent TCR sequencing, of whom 207 received two doses of AZD1222 and around 25 received two doses of the MenACWY control vaccine. Trial participants were enrolled into age subgroups of 18-55, 56-69 and 70-plus years, which contained about 150, 28 and 57 TCR-sequenced participants, respectively. Broader findings and caveats from the paper: After two AZD1222 doses, spike-specific TCR breadth and depth were significantly higher than at day 0 and than in MenACWY recipients. No day 14 peak-response samples were available, so repertoires were characterized only after the peak T cell response. Conclusions about previously exposed vaccinees are limited, since just 5 or 6 AZD1222 recipients were seropositive for SARS-CoV-2 at baseline. CD4 TCRs associated with the vaccine covered the entire spike protein, and the dominant responses were in regions 160-218 and 743-854. In the small 56-69-year group, the increase in depth fell short of significance, most likely because of low power. Epitopes outside the regions mutated in the B.1.351 and B.1.1.7 variants were reportedly recognized by nearly half of the unique spike-specific TCRs. Participants were mostly white British, with more females than males. The authors suggested clonal diversity may have been underestimated.

CDR1 and CDR2 were assigned from the germline V gene as MNHEY and SVGEGT. The CDR3 starts with the cysteine, ends with the phenylalanine, and has 13 residues. The CDR3 DNA has 39 bases and is translated from base 1. The V and J ends are trimmed by 1 base and 1 base, leaving 4 bases between them. The sample's time point label, in plain terms: about 28 days (+/-7) after the second vaccine dose. AZD1222 recipients given second doses at about 4 weeks or at about 12 weeks were pooled, since spike-specific TCR depth and breadth were not found to differ between the two schedules. Samples from vaccinated people were obtained from the UK trials COV001 and COV002, which included a single-blind randomized controlled phase 2/3 trial of AZD1222 (ChAdOx1 nCoV-19) in healthy adults. Trial participant PBMC samples were collected at day 0 and day 28 after the second dose for TCRbeta chain sequencing. The CDR3 regions of human TCRbeta chains were analyzed by immunosequencing. For the original study's pipeline: Repertoire TCRs were checked for matches against a reference library of SARS-CoV-2-specific TCRs that had been generated using the MIRA antigen-specificity platform. Breadth meant the fraction of unique TCRs that were SARS-CoV-2-associated, whereas depth meant the fraction of total T cells that were SARS-CoV-2-associated. Using the MIRA data, each spike-specific TCR was mapped to the spike region that the TCR reacts to and placed in a CD4 or CD8 class. Log10-transformed breadth and depth values were compared by one-way ANOVA with Sidak's multiple comparisons tests. TCRdb re-hosts the immuneACCESS table, in-frame sequences only. Its copies lack some clones; in the studies checked, an unresolved V gene accounts for under half of them, and the cause for the rest is not known. Clone size and the V and J calls come from that table; the DNA yielded D and trimming. The table for this sample lists 70,000 to 95,000 clones; approximately 90% of them were counted only once. The ten biggest clones cover approximately 8% of the sample.

Remarks on this clone: Its cognate antigen has yet to be identified. No quality values exist for individual bases; no much larger clone is one base distant.

The receptor's source is an adult who received the AZD1222 COVID-19 vaccine. Sequences were derived from peripheral blood, sampled 28 days after the second AZD1222 dose. Recombination joined TRBV6-2 or TRBV6-3 with TRBJ1-1, with the D gene not confidently named. Here is the DNA: TGTGCCAGCAGTTACTGGCAGAACACTGAAGCTTTCTTT. It codes for CASSYWQNTEAFF.